The present T cell receptor (beta chain) was sequenced within a study of blood T cell repertoires in COVID-19. About the study: The United States, Italy and Spain were the sources of the acute and convalescent COVID-19 samples. PBMCs, B-cell-depleted T cells, or T cells provided the cDNA or gDNA that made up the material.

The CDR3 runs to 15 residues. The V and J ends lost 6 bases and 0 bases respectively, with 12 bases between them. The germline V gene has CDR1 WNHNN and CDR2 SYGVQD (reference sequence). This clone is judged large. How the authors handled the data: Reference gene primer amplification gave nucleated cell count estimates. TCRdb's table, derived via immunoSEQ multiplex PCR, lists solely in-frame clones and lacks some. V, J and clone size are taken as reported in that table, and D and trimming were inferred from the DNA itself. The table lists some 20,000 clones, 80% to 90% of them singletons. The clonotype comes from a man aged 55 to 70 with acute or convalescent COVID-19. The sample comprised peripheral blood. V usage is TRBV10-1 and J usage is TRBJ1-3, with D tentatively TRBD1 (6 bases). CDR3 sequence reads: CASRRQDRSGNTIYF. The DNA of the CDR3 is TGCGCCAGCAGGAGACAGGACCGCTCTGGAAACACCATATATTTT.